This record looks at one T cell receptor (beta chain) sequence and its context. Clones were read by immunoSEQ multiplex PCR, and TCRdb kept only the in-frame ones, dropping some. Of fewer than 200,000 clones listed, roughly 80% are singletons. The CDR3 runs 14 residues. Trimming took 5 bases from V and 3 from J, leaving 11 bases between them. CDR1 is MNHEY and CDR2 is SVGEGT in the germline V gene. This sample stems from a study of blood T cell repertoires in COVID-19. Across the whole study: There were acute and convalescent COVID-19 samples, and they came from the United States, Italy and Spain.

The clonotype comes from a middle-aged woman with COVID-19, enrolled during active disease. Specimen: peripheral blood. V usage is TRBV6-2 or TRBV6-3 and J usage is TRBJ2-1; perhaps TRBD1 as D (6 bases). This CDR3 reads CASSPGHSYNEQFF. The DNA of the CDR3 is TGTGCCAGCAGTCCGGGACACAGCTACAATGAGCAGTTCTTC.